These 31 T cell receptor beta chains came from one sample sequenced in a study of shared clonotypes between healthy human individuals. The method was immunoSEQ multiplex PCR; TCRdb's version includes in-frame clones alone and lacks a portion of them. The profile shows some 2.4 million clones, 90% to 95% of them singletons. The sequenced sample was naive CD4+ T cells from PBMCs. Subset indicated: CD45RA+ positively selected. These receptors originate from a young man in good health. Some clones in this sample may be carry-over from other donors' samples.

This clone was seen a single time. The same CDR3 is also encoded by other DNA sequences in this sample. J is TRBJ1-4 and V is TRBV7-9, with 7 bases identical to TRBD1. CDR3 length: 14 residues. CDR1 and CDR2 (germline): SEHNR, FQNEAQ (reference sequence). Germline trimming cut 5 bases from V and 5 bases from J; bases unmatched to any gene: 5. The CDR3 sequence: CASSPTGTNEKLFF. Written as DNA, the CDR3 is TGTGCCAGCAGCCCGACAGGGACAAATGAAAAACTGTTTTTT.

The V call is TRBV5-4, the J call TRBJ2-1; D is uncertain. The CDR3 has 17 amino acids. The V gene's germline CDR1 is SGHNT and CDR2 YYREEE (reference sequence). V was shortened by 0 bases and J by 0 bases, with 13 bases between the two germline ends. In DNA, the CDR3 is TGTGCCAGCAGCTTGGAACTCCCTACGAGCTCCTACAATGAGCAGTTCTTC. Translating it yields CASSLELPTSSYNEQFF.

This chain joins TRBV19 and TRBJ2-7; D is unclear. This CDR3 spans 14 amino acids. Germline V CDR1 and CDR2: LNHDA, SQIVND (reference sequence). V lost 1 base and J lost 6, with 13 bases in between. CDR3 loop: CASSIGDLGIEQYF. DNA of the CDR3: TGTGCCAGTAGTATAGGGGATCTTGGGATCGAGCAGTACTTC.

The chain is built from TRBV19 and TRBJ2-5, with D perhaps being TRBD1 or TRBD2 (6 bases each). CDR3 size: 16 residues. Germline V CDR1 and CDR2: LNHDA, SQIVND (reference sequence). V lost 3 bases and J 4 bases, leaving 18 bases between the germline ends. The CDR3 reads CASSMAGRRGGETQYF. Here the CDR3 DNA reads TGTGCCAGTAGTATGGCGGGGCGCCGAGGGGGAGAGACCCAGTACTTC.

The chain joins TRBV4-2 to TRBJ2-1; D may be TRBD2 (5 bases). The length of the CDR3 is 16 residues. The germline V gene has CDR1 LGHNA and CDR2 YNFKEQ. V shed 0 bases and J shed 8 bases, with 17 bases lying between them. The CDR3 bases are TGTGCCAGCAGCCAAGAGTCAGCGGAGGAAGGCGATGAGCAGTTCTTC. Encoded protein: CASSQESAEEGDEQFF.

The chain employs TRBV9 and TRBJ1-3; 10 positions agree with TRBD1. The CDR3 has 17 amino acids. With 0 bases clipped from V and 3 bases from J, the junction kept 6 bases outside the gene matches. Germline values: CDR1 SGDLS, CDR2 YYNGEE. The CDR3 DNA reads TGTGCCAGCAGCGTAGGGAGTGGACAGGGGGGTGGAAACACCATATATTTT. Amino acids: CASSVGSGQGGGNTIYF.

The V call is TRBV4-2, the J call TRBJ1-3, with D uncertain. This CDR3 is 17 amino acids long. Germline V gives CDR1 LGHNA, CDR2 YNFKEQ. The germline V and J ends were trimmed by 3 bases and 0 bases, with 15 bases remaining between them. DNA of the CDR3: TGTGCCAGCAGCCACACCCCCAGCGGGAGCTCTGGAAACACCATATATTTT. Translated, it gives CASSHTPSGSSGNTIYF.

The chain employs TRBV19 and TRBJ2-1; 7 bases match TRBD1. The CDR3 contains 16 residues. The V and J ends lost 6 bases and 1 base, in that order; junction bases with no gene match: 9. Per germline, CDR1 LNHDA and CDR2 SQIVND (reference sequence). CDR3: CASRPTGTVSYNEQFF. CDR3 DNA sequence: TGTGCCAGTAGACCTACCGGGACAGTATCCTACAATGAGCAGTTCTTC. Together with reference TRBV19 and TRBJ2-1, the CDR3 gives the full variable domain: DGGITQSPKYLFRKEGQNVTLSCEQNLNHDAMYWYRQDPGQGLRLIYYSQIVNDFQKGDIAEGYSVSREKKESFPLTVTSAQKNPTAFYLCASRPTGTVSYNEQFFGPGTRLTVL.

The chain couples TRBV10-3 to TRBJ2-7; 9 nucleotides line up with TRBD1. Germline trimming cut 6 bases from V and 6 bases from J; bases unmatched to any gene: 12. CDR1 ENHRY and CDR2 SYGVKD come from the germline V gene. The CDR3 sequence is 15 residues long. The CDR3 is CAIRLEGQGHFEQYF. For the CDR3, the DNA is TGTGCCATCAGGCTGGAGGGACAGGGCCACTTCGAGCAGTACTTC.

This rearrangement joins TRBV5-8 to TRBJ1-5, with no clear D. Germline CDR1 and CDR2: SGHTS and YDEGEE. This CDR3 is 12 amino acids long. V was cut by 1 base and J by 4 bases, with 3 bases left in between. The CDR3 loop reads CASSLWNQPQHF. The CDR3 region has the DNA TGTGCCAGCAGCTTGTGGAATCAGCCCCAGCATTTT.

V and J are TRBV7-2 and TRBJ2-4; D might be TRBD1 (6 bases). The CDR3 contains 14 residues. V shed 1 base and J shed 5 bases, with 9 bases lying between them. Germline V gene lookup returns CDR1 SGHTA and CDR2 FQGNSA. This CDR3 is CASSLGAGENIQYF. In DNA, the CDR3 is TGTGCCAGCAGCTTAGGGGCAGGGGAAAACATTCAGTACTTC.

The V and J genes are TRBV18 and TRBJ1-1; perhaps TRBD1 as D (5 bases). Germline V gene sequence: CDR1 KGHSH, CDR2 LQKENI. Trimming took 3 bases from V and 1 from J, leaving 12 bases between them. The CDR3 sequence is 15 residues long. The CDR3 nucleotides are TGTGCCAGCTCACCTCCTAACGACAGGAACACTGAAGCTTTCTTT. Residues: CASSPPNDRNTEAFF.

This chain links TRBV11-2 with TRBJ1-2; D may be TRBD1 (5 bases). CDR3 size: 13 residues. V was trimmed by 5 bases and J by 5 bases, leaving 12 bases between them. Germline V gene data show CDR1 as SGHAT and CDR2 as FQNNGV. CDR3 nucleotide sequence: TGTGCCAGCAGCCTGGGGCTGTTTTATGGCTACACCTTC. Its protein product is CASSLGLFYGYTF.

V gene TRBV7-8 combines with J gene TRBJ1-1, with D uncertain. The CDR3 is made up of 12 amino acids. With 5 bases removed from V and 2 bases from J, the gap between germline ends came to 6 bases. The germline V gene has CDR1 SGHVS and CDR2 FQNEAQ. The CDR3 loop reads CASSTLNTEAFF. The DNA of the CDR3 is TGTGCCAGCAGCACCCTCAACACTGAAGCTTTCTTT.

On this clone: Other DNA sequences within the sample encode an identical CDR3. The gene calls are TRBV9 and TRBJ2-7; D is ambiguous. Trimming took 2 bases from V and 5 from J, leaving 14 bases between them. Germline values: CDR1 SGDLS, CDR2 YYNGEE. The CDR3 length is 14 residues. The chain's CDR3 is CASSVSPDRDEQYF. CDR3 in DNA: TGTGCCAGCAGCGTCTCCCCTGACCGGGACGAGCAGTACTTC. The full variable domain, in which reference TRBV9 and TRBJ2-7 provide the parts outside the CDR3, is DSGVTQTPKHLITATGQRVTLRCSPRSGDLSVYWYQQSLDQGLQFLIQYYNGEERAKGNILERFSAQQFPDLHSELNLSSLELGDSALYFCASSVSPDRDEQYFGPGTRLTVT.

This rearrangement joins TRBV5-1 to TRBJ2-7, with 13 positions matching TRBD2. The V segment lost 1 base and the J segment 5 bases; nucleotides outside the gene matches: 12. Germline loops: CDR1 SGHRS, CDR2 YFSETQ. The CDR3 is made up of 18 amino acids. CDR3 residues: CASSLPSTSGRADHEQYF. CDR3 bases: TGCGCCAGCAGCTTGCCGAGTACTAGCGGGAGGGCTGATCACGAGCAGTACTTC.

The chain uses TRBV9 and TRBJ2-7; 11 positions agree with TRBD2. CDR1 is SGDLS, CDR2 YYNGEE, per germline. CDR3 length: 15 amino acids. With V trimmed by 3 bases and J by 4 bases, 6 bases remained unmatched. The CDR3 coding sequence is TGTGCCAGCAGCGCGGGGACTAGCGGAGTTTACGAGCAGTACTTC. Translation: CASSAGTSGVYEQYF.

The chain combines TRBV7-9 with TRBJ2-2; D call uncertain. The CDR3 length is 13 residues. The germline V gene has CDR1 SEHNR and CDR2 FQNEAQ (reference sequence). V was trimmed by 2 bases and J by 3 bases, leaving 4 bases between them. In DNA, the CDR3 is TGTGCCAGCAGCTTATTTGACACCGGGGAGCTGTTTTTT. Its protein product is CASSLFDTGELFF.

Here the CDR3 reads CASSHGGQGTSGSTDTQYF. CDR3 nucleotides: TGTGCCAGCAGCCACGGGGGACAGGGGACTAGCGGGAGTACAGATACGCAGTATTTT. This sequence joins TRBV5-4 and TRBJ2-3; 14 bases agree with TRBD2. Germline V gene data show CDR1 as SGHNT and CDR2 as YYREEE (reference sequence). This CDR3 comprises 19 residues. The V and J ends lost 4 bases and 3 bases, in that order; junction bases with no gene match: 13. The full variable domain, rest sourced from reference TRBV5-4 and TRBJ2-3, is ETGVTQSPTHLIKTRGQQVTLRCSSQSGHNTVSWYQQALGQGPQFIFQYYREEENGRGNFPPRFSGLQFPNYSSELNVNALELDDSALYLCASSHGGQGTSGSTDTQYFGPGTRLTVL.

This chain uses TRBV4-2 with TRBJ2-7; D is undetermined. The germline CDR1 and CDR2 sequences are LGHNA and YNFKEQ. This CDR3 has 16 residues. Deletions cut 1 base from V and 2 bases from J, with 15 bases between. The DNA of the CDR3 is TGTGCCAGCAGCCAAGGCAGAAGCGATTCACCCTACGAGCAGTACTTC. This codes for CASSQGRSDSPYEQYF.

The genes are TRBV7-9 and TRBJ1-3, with 7 bases that match TRBD1. The ends lost 4 bases at V and 0 bases at J; junction bases unmatched: 6. This CDR3 has 16 amino acids. The germline gives CDR1 SEHNR, CDR2 FQNEAQ (reference sequence). In DNA, the CDR3 is TGTGCCAGCAGCTCGGGACAGAGGAACTCTGGAAACACCATATATTTT. It translates to CASSSGQRNSGNTIYF.

This chain uses TRBV19 with TRBJ2-1; D might be TRBD1 (6 bases). CDR1 and CDR2 (germline): LNHDA, SQIVND (reference sequence). Trimming took 7 bases from V and 5 from J, leaving 18 bases between them. This CDR3 spans 15 amino acids. The DNA for the CDR3 is TGTGCCAGTACCCAGGGGACGGTCAGGAACAATGAGCAGTTCTTC. It yields the protein CASTQGTVRNNEQFF.

This clone was picked up one time. The V gene is TRBV30, the J gene TRBJ1-5, with 12 bases fitting TRBD1. CDR1 GTSNPN and CDR2 SVGIG come from the germline V gene (reference sequence). The CDR3 is 14 residues long. V gave up 5 bases and J gave up 3 bases; unmatched junction bases: 2. CDR3 sequence reads: CAWGDRGLNQPQHF. CDR3 DNA sequence: TGTGCCTGGGGGGACAGGGGGCTCAATCAGCCCCAGCATTTT.

This rearrangement joins TRBV11-2 to TRBJ1-1, with 8 bases that match TRBD1. CDR3 length equals 15 residues. The V and J ends lost 1 base and 3 bases, in that order; junction bases with no gene match: 4. Per the germline V gene, CDR1 is SGHAT and CDR2 is FQNNGV. DNA for the CDR3: TGTGCCAGCAGCTTAGGGACAGGGATGTACACTGAAGCTTTCTTT. Protein product: CASSLGTGMYTEAFF.

This rearrangement joins TRBV4-1 to TRBJ1-2; D is unresolved. The V gene lost 1 base and the J gene lost 6 bases, with 9 bases spanning the gap. The germline V gene encodes CDR1 MGHRA and CDR2 YSYEKL. CDR3 length: 13 amino acids. Here the CDR3 reads CASSQVQVDGYTF. The CDR3 DNA sequence: TGCGCCAGCAGCCAAGTGCAGGTCGATGGCTACACCTTC.

The chain couples TRBV2 to TRBJ2-1, with 7 bases matching TRBD1. Per the germline V gene, CDR1 is SNHLY and CDR2 is FYNNEI. This CDR3 region has 15 residues. J gave up 9 bases and V 0 bases, and 8 bases lay outside the gene matches. The CDR3 DNA sequence: TGTGCCAGCAGTGAAGCGAGGCTAGGGGGCAGTGAGCAGTTCTTC. Protein: CASSEARLGGSEQFF. Variable domain in full (rest from reference TRBV2 and TRBJ2-1): EPEVTQTPSHQVTQMGQEVILRCVPISNHLYFYWYRQILGQKVEFLVSFYNNEISEKSEIFDDQFSVERPDGSNFTLKIRSTKLEDSAMYFCASSEARLGGSEQFFGPGTRLTVL.

The sample holds a few counts of this clone. This rearrangement joins TRBV7-9 to TRBJ1-5; D uncertain. V was clipped by 2 bases and J by 8 bases, with 7 bases between them. CDR1 is SEHNR, CDR2 FQNEAQ, per germline (reference sequence). The CDR3 contains 12 residues. The CDR3 region has the DNA TGTGCCAGCAGCTTAAAGGAGGAGCCCCAGCATTTT. Protein sequence: CASSLKEEPQHF.

This chain connects TRBV29-1 to TRBJ2-7; TRBD2 aligns across 8 bases. The CDR3 extends over 13 amino acids. The J segment lost 0 bases and the V segment lost 7 bases, leaving 5 bases of the junction unmatched. Germline V gene sequence: CDR1 SQVTM, CDR2 ANQGSEA. The CDR3 loop is CSAGGDASYEQYF. CDR3 bases: TGCAGCGCCGGGGGGGACGCCTCCTACGAGCAGTACTTC.

The V call is TRBV21-1, the J call TRBJ1-5. TRBV21-1 is noted as a pseudogene. CDR3 length: 16 amino acids. CDR3 sequence (DNA): TGTGCCAGCAGCAAAGCCCCGACTGGGTTCAATCAGCCCCAGCATTTT. It translates to CASSKAPTGFNQPQHF.

This chain joins TRBV6-1 and TRBJ1-3, with D hard to call. This CDR3 has 16 residues. V lost 1 base and J 4 bases, leaving 14 bases between the germline ends. Germline V CDR1 and CDR2: MNHNS, SASEGT. The CDR3 nucleotides are TGTGCCAGCAGTGAAGTAGTCAGAGGCAAAGGAAACACCATATATTTT. This codes for CASSEVVRGKGNTIYF.

The gene calls are TRBV25-1 and TRBJ1-4; TRBD1 is a possible D gene (5 bases). V shed 5 bases and J shed 7 bases, with 14 bases lying between them. This CDR3 comprises 14 residues. Germline CDR1 and CDR2: MGHDK and SYGVNS. CDR3 bases: TGTGCCAGCAGTCAGACAGCTTGGGTTGAAAAACTGTTTTTT. Amino acids: CASSQTAWVEKLFF.